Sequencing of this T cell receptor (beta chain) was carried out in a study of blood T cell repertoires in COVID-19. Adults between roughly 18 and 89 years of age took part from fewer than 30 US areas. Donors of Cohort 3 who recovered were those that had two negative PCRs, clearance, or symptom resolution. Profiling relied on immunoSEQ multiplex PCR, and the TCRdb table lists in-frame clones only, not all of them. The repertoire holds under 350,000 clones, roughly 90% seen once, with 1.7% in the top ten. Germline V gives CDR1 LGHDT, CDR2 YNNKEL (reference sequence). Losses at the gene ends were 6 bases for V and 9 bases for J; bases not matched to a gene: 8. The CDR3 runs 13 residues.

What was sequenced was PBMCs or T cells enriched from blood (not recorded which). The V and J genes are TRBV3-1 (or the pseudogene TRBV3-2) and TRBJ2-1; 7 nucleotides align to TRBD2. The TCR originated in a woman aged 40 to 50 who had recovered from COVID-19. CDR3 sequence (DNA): TGTGCCAGCAGTCGGGGGAGGGCCGGTGAGCAGTTCTTC. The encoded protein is CASSRGRAGEQFF.